This note documents a single T cell receptor (beta chain) sequence. Its specificity is not known. This clone may be a read error of a much larger clone one base away. Breast cancer patients provided tissue from their axillary draining lymph nodes. TCRdb passed the multiplex PCR reads through MiXCR, listing each CDR3 protein once. The sample consists of approximately 210,000 distinct CDR3 sequences, 30% to 35% of them appearing once. CDR3 length: 15 residues. V was clipped by 5 bases and J by 2 bases, with 19 bases between them. Germline-derived CDR1 and CDR2 are DFQATT and SNEGSKA (reference sequence). The sample comes from a study of breast tumors, draining lymph nodes, adjacent tissues. Study results and limitations: Tumor TCR diversity was below lymph nodes but above nontumor tissue. The data were judged consistent with most tumor T cells coming from lymph node and expanding in tumor.

The TCR comes from a female donor with breast cancer. Some clones in this sample may be carry-over from other donors' samples. The chain combines TRBV20-1 with TRBJ2-7; tentatively, D is TRBD2 (6 bases). Material for sequencing was axillary lymph node tissue. CDR3 region: CSAGGSPSAAYEQYF. As DNA, the CDR3 is TGCAGTGCTGGAGGGTCGCCTAGCGCCGCCTACGAGCAGTACTTC.